One and the same sample provided the 5 T cell receptor beta chains below, sequenced in a study of identical twins. MiXCR, run by TCRdb on the 5' RACE reads, gives a single entry per CDR3 protein. This sample has around 530,000 distinct CDR3 sequences, with 13% to 15% found just once. Separately, the same data were catalogued under a study of yellow fever vaccine responses in identical twins.

The specimen was CD4+ T cells sorted from blood. The receptor source for this set is a woman under 30 in good health.

The chain has TRBV7-2 and TRBJ1-6; 9 bases agree with TRBD1. The J segment lost 10 bases and the V segment lost 1 base, leaving 5 bases of the junction unmatched. The germline CDR1 and CDR2 sequences are SGHTA and FQGNSA. The length of the CDR3 is 15 residues. The CDR3 nucleotides are TGTGCCAGCAGCTTAGGGGGACAGGGTCGATCACCCCTCCACTTT. It specifies CASSLGGQGRSPLHF.

This clonotype was counted ten times or more. The rearrangement uses TRBV12-3 or TRBV12-4 and TRBJ1-5, with 8 bases lining up with TRBD1. The V segment lost 5 bases and the J segment 7 bases; nucleotides outside the gene matches: 10. This CDR3 is built from 15 residues. CDR3 nucleotide sequence: TGTGCCAGCAGTACTGGACAGGGAACAGGGCAGCCCCAGCATTTT. Its translation is CASSTGQGTGQPQHF.

This rearrangement joins TRBV2 to TRBJ2-2; TRBD1 aligns across 10 bases. The CDR3 has 13 residues. Trimming at V came to 8 bases and at J to 4 bases, leaving 1 base not matched to a gene. The germline CDR1 and CDR2 sequences are SNHLY and FYNNEI. The CDR3 loop is CASGQGVTGELFF. The CDR3 region has the DNA TGTGCCAGCGGACAGGGGGTCACCGGGGAGCTGTTTTTT.

This clonotype was counted at least ten times. V gene TRBV5-1 combines with J gene TRBJ2-5, with TRBD1 identical over 7 bases. In germline, CDR1 is SGHRS, CDR2 YFSETQ. V was pared by 0 bases and J by 1 base, with 0 bases of the junction left unmatched. The CDR3 is made up of 14 amino acids. In DNA form, the CDR3 reads TGCGCCAGCAGCTTGGGACAGGGCCAAGAGACCCAGTACTTC. It encodes CASSLGQGQETQYF.

This clonotype was counted a few times. The chain links TRBV5-1 to TRBJ2-1; 10 bases are a match to TRBD2. CDR3 size: 16 residues. The V gene end was trimmed by 4 bases and the J gene end by 7 bases; junction bases not matched to a gene: 11. Germline CDR1 and CDR2: SGHRS and YFSETQ. The CDR3 nucleotides are TGCGCCAGCAGCAGGCGGCTAGCGGGAGAGAGTAATGAGCAGTTCTTC. Translating it yields CASSRRLAGESNEQFF.